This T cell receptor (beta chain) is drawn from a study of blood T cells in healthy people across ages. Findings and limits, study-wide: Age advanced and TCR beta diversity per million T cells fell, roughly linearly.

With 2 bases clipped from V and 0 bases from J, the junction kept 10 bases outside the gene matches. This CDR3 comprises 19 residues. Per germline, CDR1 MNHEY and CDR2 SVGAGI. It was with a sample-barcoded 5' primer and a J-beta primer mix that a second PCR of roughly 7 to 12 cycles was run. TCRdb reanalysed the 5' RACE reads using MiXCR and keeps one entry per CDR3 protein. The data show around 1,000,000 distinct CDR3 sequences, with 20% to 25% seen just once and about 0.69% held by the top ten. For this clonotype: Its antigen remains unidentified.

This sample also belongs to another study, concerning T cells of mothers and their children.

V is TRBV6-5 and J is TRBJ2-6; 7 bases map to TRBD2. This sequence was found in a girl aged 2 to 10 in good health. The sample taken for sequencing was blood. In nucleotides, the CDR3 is TGTGCCAGCAGTTACAGGATCAGGACTAGGAACTCTGGGGCCAACGTCCTGACTTTC. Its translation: CASSYRIRTRNSGANVLTF.